The 26 T cell receptor beta chains below come from one sample, sequenced in a study of blood T cells in healthy people across ages. It was with a sample-barcoded 5' primer and a J-beta primer mix that a second PCR of roughly 7 to 12 cycles was run. One entry per CDR3 protein, called by TCRdb with MiXCR from the 5' RACE reads. The repertoire consists of approximately 770,000 distinct CDR3 sequences, with 58% occurring once and the leading ten covering 20% to 25%. Sequencing was done on a sample of blood. These TCRs come from a man aged 30-40 years in good health.

At least ten counts were recorded for this clonotype. The chain is built from TRBV11-2 and TRBJ1-6; D perhaps matches TRBD1 (6 bases). Trimming removed 4 bases from V and 9 bases from J, with 19 bases in between. This CDR3 is 16 amino acids long. The germline CDR1 and CDR2 sequences are SGHAT and FQNNGV. The CDR3 is CASSSTAGQKGSPLHF. CDR3 nucleotide sequence: TGTGCCAGCAGCTCGACCGCCGGACAGAAGGGTTCACCCCTCCACTTT. The full variable domain, in which reference TRBV11-2 and TRBJ1-6 provide the parts outside the CDR3, is EAGVAQSPRYKIIEKRQSVAFWCNPISGHATLYWYQQILGQGPKLLIQFQNNGVVDDSQLPKDRFSAERLKGVDSTLKIQPAKLEDSAVYLCASSSTAGQKGSPLHFGNGTRLTVT.

The rearrangement links TRBV20-1 to TRBJ2-1; possible D gene TRBD1, 7 bases. This CDR3 is built from 13 residues. Trimming cost V 6 bases and J 8 bases, with 17 bases left between them. Germline lookup yields CDR1 DFQATT and CDR2 SNEGSKA (reference sequence). This CDR3 is CSAKSQGRYEQFF. The CDR3 nucleotides are TGCAGTGCAAAATCACAGGGGAGGTATGAGCAGTTCTTC.

This clonotype was observed once. This chain uses TRBV24-1 with TRBJ2-1; the match to TRBD2 covers 7 bases. Trimming removed 9 bases from V and 6 bases from J; junction bases left unmatched: 4. In germline, CDR1 is KGHDR, CDR2 SFDVKD. The CDR3 loop spans 12 amino acids. The CDR3 loop reads CATGEGRNEQFF. CDR3 sequence (DNA): TGTGCCACCGGGGAGGGACGCAATGAGCAGTTCTTC.

The table lists this clonotype with a count of one. This chain uses TRBV5-1 with TRBJ2-1; 11 positions match TRBD2. Trimming took 0 bases from V and 10 from J; bases not matched to a gene: 3. Germline-derived CDR1 and CDR2 are SGHRS and YFSETQ. The CDR3 extends over 14 amino acids. CDR3 residues: CASSLDPSGGEQFF. The CDR3 bases are TGCGCCAGCAGCTTGGATCCTAGCGGGGGGGAGCAGTTCTTC.

The count of this clonotype is one. The chain couples TRBV28 to TRBJ2-5, with D perhaps TRBD2 (5 bases). The germline V gene encodes CDR1 MDHEN and CDR2 SYDVKM. The CDR3 has 15 residues. Trimming took 6 bases from V and 4 from J, leaving 18 bases between them. The CDR3 sequence: CASSPRWGRGETQYF. The CDR3 DNA reads as TGTGCCAGCAGCCCAAGGTGGGGTCGGGGAGAGACCCAGTACTTC.

This chain uses TRBV12-3 or TRBV12-4 with TRBJ2-1; TRBD1 is a possible D gene (6 bases). The CDR3 contains 16 residues. The V end was cut by 0 bases, the J end by 6 bases, with 15 bases between. The CDR3 protein is CASSLARDRPFNEQFF. CDR3 DNA sequence: TGTGCCAGCAGTTTAGCGCGAGACAGGCCTTTCAATGAGCAGTTCTTC.

V and J are TRBV30 and TRBJ1-2, with D possibly being TRBD1 (6 bases). V was trimmed by 4 bases and J by 6 bases, leaving 21 bases between them. CDR3 length: 15 residues. Germline V lookup: CDR1 GTSNPN, CDR2 SVGIG (reference sequence). The CDR3 DNA sequence: TGTGCCTGGACCTTACACAGGGTCCGGTACGATGGCTACACCTTC. The encoded protein is CAWTLHRVRYDGYTF.

The chain couples TRBV3-1 to TRBJ1-5, with D possibly TRBD1 on 5 matching bases. The CDR3 length is 16 residues. Germline V CDR1 and CDR2: LGHDT, YNNKEL (reference sequence). V dropped 3 bases and J dropped 2 bases, with 14 bases sitting between them. Here the CDR3 reads CASSQTSQGGNQPQHF. CDR3 DNA sequence: TGTGCCAGCAGCCAGACCTCGCAGGGAGGCAATCAGCCCCAGCATTTT.

V usage is TRBV20-1 and J usage is TRBJ2-2; no clear D. V was trimmed by 6 bases and J by 5 bases, leaving 10 bases between them. The CDR3 is 12 residues long. Germline values: CDR1 DFQATT, CDR2 SNEGSKA (reference sequence). The DNA for the CDR3 is TGCAGTGCCACCGATCAGACCGGGGAGCTGTTTTTT. Encoded protein: CSATDQTGELFF.

V and J are TRBV3-1 and TRBJ2-1; D is unclear. This CDR3 has 14 amino acids. Germline V gene data show CDR1 as LGHDT and CDR2 as YNNKEL (reference sequence). The V end lost 2 bases, the J end lost 4 bases, and 9 bases lay between the germline ends. CDR3 loop: CASSQRKDYNEQFF. The CDR3 region has the DNA TGTGCCAGCAGCCAAAGAAAGGATTACAATGAGCAGTTCTTC.

The table lists this clonotype with a few counts. In DNA, the CDR3 is TGCAGTGCTAGAGATCAACTAAGGGAGACCACGAGGACCCAGTACTTC. Protein product: CSARDQLRETTRTQYF. The gene calls are TRBV20-1 and TRBJ2-5; TRBD2 might be the D (5 bases). CDR3 size: 16 residues. V was pared by 0 bases and J by 7 bases, with 21 bases between. The germline CDR1 and CDR2 sequences are DFQATT and SNEGSKA (reference sequence).

This clonotype has just a few counts. The chain uses TRBV4-3 and TRBJ2-1; D is perhaps TRBD1 (5 bases). Germline CDR1 LGHNA, CDR2 YSLEER. There are 13 residues in the CDR3. The germline V and J ends were trimmed by 3 bases and 7 bases, with 10 bases remaining between them. The CDR3 region has the DNA TGCGCCAGCAGCCAGGCAACAGGAAATGAGCAGTTCTTC. It codes for CASSQATGNEQFF.

The V call is TRBV12-5, the J call TRBJ1-1, with a tentative D call TRBD1 (5 bases). V was trimmed by 0 bases and J by 4 bases, leaving 15 bases between them. The CDR3 is 16 amino acids. Germline CDR1 LGHNT, CDR2 FRNRAP. This CDR3 reads CASGLVLGGGRTEAFF. CDR3 sequence (DNA): TGTGCTAGTGGTTTGGTACTGGGGGGGGGTCGCACTGAAGCTTTCTTT.

The CDR3 here is CASIQGVDTQYF. Written as DNA, the CDR3 is TGTGCCAGCATACAGGGGGTAGATACGCAGTATTTT. V is TRBV25-1 and J is TRBJ2-3, with 8 positions matching TRBD1. In germline, CDR1 is MGHDK, CDR2 SYGVNS. V was pared by 7 bases and J by 5 bases, with 2 bases of the junction left unmatched. The CDR3 covers 12 residues.

This clonotype was detected only a few times. V is TRBV4-3 and J is TRBJ2-5; 8 positions match TRBD2. V lost 4 bases, J lost 10 bases, and 8 bases stayed unmatched. The CDR3 length is 13 residues. Per the germline V gene, CDR1 is LGHNA and CDR2 is YSLEER. The CDR3 is CASSPDGTRLQYF. In nucleotides, the CDR3 is TGCGCCAGCAGCCCGGACGGGACTAGGCTCCAGTACTTC.

A few counts support this clonotype. The V call is TRBV18, the J call TRBJ2-1; a weak D match, TRBD1 (6 bases). Trimming took off 3 bases at V and 5 bases at J, with 14 bases between the two ends. The CDR3 is made up of 15 amino acids. Germline CDR1 is KGHSH and CDR2 is LQKENI. Written as DNA, the CDR3 is TGTGCCAGCTCACCTGGGCAGGGGAACCACAATGAGCAGTTCTTC. Translated, it gives CASSPGQGNHNEQFF.

The chain couples TRBV20-1 to TRBJ2-7, with unresolved D. This CDR3 has 14 residues. The V end was cut by 6 bases, the J end by 4 bases, with 19 bases between. Germline V gene sequence: CDR1 DFQATT, CDR2 SNEGSKA (reference sequence). CDR3 nucleotides: TGCAGTGCGATGGTCCCTTGGCAGCAATACGAGCAGTACTTC. Encoded protein: CSAMVPWQQYEQYF.

This clonotype was counted a few times. The rearrangement joins TRBV5-1 to TRBJ2-1; the D gene is possibly TRBD1 (6 bases). CDR3 length: 15 residues. Germline V CDR1 and CDR2: SGHRS, YFSETQ. Trimming took 4 bases from V and 6 from J, leaving 17 bases between them. The CDR3 region has the DNA TGCGCCAGCAGCCCCGGGACACGTCGGGGCAATGAGCAGTTCTTC. It is translated as CASSPGTRRGNEQFF.

The rearrangement links TRBV28 to TRBJ1-3, with D possibly TRBD1 on 5 matching bases. CDR1 is MDHEN, CDR2 SYDVKM, per germline. This CDR3 comprises 14 residues. V lost 6 bases and J lost 7, with 16 bases in between. The CDR3 reads CASRNPGVPNTIYF. The CDR3 bases are TGTGCCAGCAGAAACCCGGGGGTCCCGAACACCATATATTTT.

This clonotype came up a few times. The J gene is TRBJ2-5, the V gene TRBV29-1; D remains unclear. The CDR3 length is 16 residues. Looked up from germline, CDR1 is SQVTM and CDR2 is ANQGSEA. Trimming removed 1 base from V and 5 bases from J, with 20 bases in between. In nucleotides, the CDR3 is TGCAGCGTTGAAGGAAGGTCGGTCTACAACTGGGAGACCCAGTACTTC. Protein sequence: CSVEGRSVYNWETQYF.

This clonotype was seen more than once but under ten times. This chain uses TRBV13 with TRBJ2-3, with TRBD2 matching 11 bases. In germline, CDR1 is PRHDT, CDR2 FYEKMQ (reference sequence). Germline trimming cut 3 bases from V and 4 bases from J; bases unmatched to any gene: 0. The CDR3 consists of 14 residues. The CDR3 bases are TGTGCCAGCAGCTTTAGCGGGAGGGCAGATACGCAGTATTTT. This codes for CASSFSGRADTQYF.

The J gene is TRBJ2-3, the V gene TRBV9; 8 bases align to TRBD2. Trimming at V came to 0 bases and at J to 6 bases, leaving 12 bases not matched to a gene. The CDR3 extends over 17 amino acids. The germline V gene has CDR1 SGDLS and CDR2 YYNGEE. The CDR3 DNA is TGTGCCAGCAGCGTAGCGCTAGCGGGCGCCGGGTTGGATACGCAGTATTTT. Its protein is CASSVALAGAGLDTQYF.

This clonotype has just a few counts. This chain joins TRBV2 and TRBJ1-4; D possibly corresponds to TRBD1 (5 bases). This CDR3 is built from 13 residues. Germline values: CDR1 SNHLY, CDR2 FYNNEI. Trimming pared 3 bases from V and 5 bases from J, leaving 7 bases between. As DNA, the CDR3 is TGTGCCAGCAGTGATGGGACGAATGAAAAACTGTTTTTT. Protein: CASSDGTNEKLFF.

CDR3 sequence: CASRAGTSGKPDTQYF. As DNA, the CDR3 is TGTGCCAGCAGGGCGGGGACTAGCGGAAAACCAGATACGCAGTATTTT. V gene TRBV12-3 or TRBV12-4 combines with J gene TRBJ2-3, with 11 bases identical to TRBD2. The CDR3 length is 16 residues. After removal of 6 bases from V and 4 bases from J, the junction contained 9 bases not matched to a gene.

The chain carries TRBV10-3 and TRBJ1-1; unclear D gene. Germline CDR1 ENHRY, CDR2 SYGVKD. V was pared by 2 bases and J by 1 base, with 14 bases between. The CDR3 extends over 16 amino acids. In DNA, the CDR3 is TGTGCCATCAGTGAGACAGAGATTGTGGGGAACACTGAAGCTTTCTTT. Its translation is CAISETEIVGNTEAFF.

The chain couples TRBV10-3 to TRBJ2-7; possibly TRBD2 for D (5 bases). This CDR3 is built from 14 residues. Germline CDR1 and CDR2: ENHRY and SYGVKD. Trimming shortened V by 4 bases and J by 0 bases, and 10 bases separated the two germline ends. The CDR3 DNA reads as TGTGCCATCAGTGGGTCCCGGGGCTCCTACGAGCAGTACTTC. It is translated as CAISGSRGSYEQYF.